Described below is a single T cell receptor (beta chain) sequence and its context. Antigen unknown. The data were obtained in a study of cytomegalovirus exposure and HLA in healthy donors. Study-level results: Serostatus for CMV was the only available immune exposure information. Per published reports, the classifier diagnosed cytomegalovirus status with high specificity and sensitivity. Later on, a genetic analysis was performed. It linked a missense variant in DCLRE1C with V- and J-gene trimming of TCR beta.

The PCR made use of 60 Vbeta and 13 Jbeta primers. Some clones are missing from TCRdb's copy, which holds only in-frame ones; the method was immunoSEQ multiplex PCR. This table holds about 160,000 clones, over 70% found once. This CDR3 region has 15 residues. Trimming took 5 bases from V and 3 from J; bases not matched to a gene: 4. Germline lookup yields CDR1 KGHSH and CDR2 LQKENI. The sequence was collected from a man aged 45-60 years in good health and CMV-seropositive. Sequencing used PBMCs. The rearrangement joins TRBV18 to TRBJ2-1, with 10 bases aligning to TRBD2. In nucleotides, the CDR3 is TGTGCCAGCTCATCCTCTAGCGGGAGCTACAATGAGCAGTTCTTC. Translated: CASSSSSGSYNEQFF.